This TCR beta chain derives from a study of T cell repertoires in cytomegalovirus infection. Study in general: Shared public TCR beta signatures pointed to both CMV infection and a matching HLA type. Notes on the study in general: Predominance within the ex vivo response was attributable to HLA-C-restricted CMV-specific TCR beta clonotypes.

TCRdb recomputed calls from the reads with MiXCR, one row per CDR3 protein. The table lists about 330,000 distinct CDR3 sequences, about 34% of them singletons. This clonotype was observed a few times. Antigen unknown. With V trimmed by 0 bases and J by 1 base, 6 bases remained unmatched. This CDR3 has 17 amino acids. In germline, CDR1 is SGHDT, CDR2 YYEEEE. The rearrangement joins TRBV5-6 to TRBJ2-3; 9 bases are a match to TRBD1. The starting material was cultured PBMCs, obtained from culture after CMV antigen stimulation. The TCR originated in a human donor in good health (CMV status not recorded). Some clones in this sample may be carry-over from other donors' samples. CDR3 region: CASSLGHRQGGTDTQYF. CDR3 bases: TGTGCCAGCAGCTTGGGACACAGACAGGGGGGCACAGATACGCAGTATTTT.